Detailed here is one TCR beta chain. The V end was cut by 3 bases, the J end by 3 bases, with 9 bases between. The CDR3 totals 15 residues. Germline-derived CDR1 and CDR2 are MGHDK and SYGVNS. Each cDNA got a UMI-containing oligo ligated at its 3' end. First-round PCR used about 4 cycles and beta primers RC1.1 and RC1.2 covering TRBC1 and TRBC2. TCRdb called the UMI-ligation and nested PCR reads again in MiXCR, with one record for every CDR3 protein. The table has tens of thousands of distinct CDR3 sequences, about 7.1% seen once. Unfractionated PBMC were spiked with known numbers of KT2 clone cells. A range of KT2-to-PBMC ratios was made using fixed PBMC numbers. The data were obtained in a study of quantifying T cell responses using KT2 cells. At the level of the study: TCR alpha and beta constant-region primers primed reverse transcription of RNA. The second PCR ran as a qPCR until a predetermined fluorescence threshold was reached.

The TCR comes from a human donor. The material sequenced was PBMCs spiked with cells of the T cell clone KT2. This chain uses TRBV25-1 with TRBJ1-6; tentatively, D is TRBD1 (5 bases). The CDR3 sequence is CASSEGVLYNSPLHF. DNA of the CDR3: TGTGCCAGCAGTGAGGGGGTACTCTATAATTCACCCCTCCACTTT.